The 10 T cell receptor beta chains below were found in one sample sequenced in a study of blood T cell repertoires in COVID-19 (dated by TCRdb to the early 2020s). Receptor amplification or capture employed the immunoSEQ multiplex PCR assay. Held by TCRdb, this immuneACCESS table contains in-frame sequences only and omits some clones. Under half of the omission traces to an unresolved V gene where checked; the cause of the rest is unknown. The sample includes 120,000 to 150,000 clones, with 85% to 90% observed a single time. Together, the top ten hold 30% to 45% of the sample. Sequencing input: peripheral blood. The receptors originated from a middle-aged man who had recovered from COVID-19.

The V gene is TRBV16, the J gene TRBJ2-3; 11 bases line up with TRBD2. V lost 1 base and J lost 1; bases outside the gene matches: 13. The CDR3 spans 20 residues. Germline V CDR1 and CDR2: KGHSY, FQNENV. CDR3 coding DNA: TGTGCCAGCAGCCAATTCGTAGCCCTGGGACTAGCGGATCGCACAGATACGCAGTATTTT. Translated, it gives CASSQFVALGLADRTDTQYF.

The CDR3 sequence is CASSPSDRNNQPQHF. In DNA form, the CDR3 reads TGCGCCAGCAGCCCCTCGGACAGGAACAATCAGCCCCAGCATTTT. V and J are TRBV5-1 and TRBJ1-5; the match to TRBD1 covers 7 bases. CDR1 is SGHRS and CDR2 is YFSETQ in the germline V gene. The V gene end was trimmed by 4 bases and the J gene end by 3 bases; junction bases not matched to a gene: 7. This CDR3 contains 15 residues.

The chain combines TRBV3-1 (or the pseudogene TRBV3-2) with TRBJ2-5, with 9 nucleotides matching TRBD2. V shed 3 bases and J 9 bases; nucleotides not matched to a gene: 8. This CDR3 spans 14 amino acids. Germline assignment: CDR1 LGHDT and CDR2 YNNKEL (reference sequence). Here the CDR3 DNA reads TGTGCCAGCAGCCAGGGACTAGCAGGGTTGGCCCAGTACTTC. This translates into CASSQGLAGLAQYF.

This clone appeared a single time. The rearrangement joins TRBV9 to TRBJ1-3; D is uncertain. This CDR3 spans 15 amino acids. CDR1 and CDR2 from the germline V gene are SGDLS and YYNGEE. V lost 1 base to trimming and J lost 4 bases, with 12 bases between them. CDR3 DNA: TGTGCCAGCAGCGTACAGGCCGCGTACGGAAACACCATATATTTT. Translated, it gives CASSVQAAYGNTIYF.

CDR3 bases: TGTGCCAGCAGCAAACACGACAGGGAAGCTTTCTTT. Residues: CASSKHDREAFF. The V call is TRBV5-6, the J call TRBJ1-1, with D possibly TRBD1 on 6 matching bases. Germline-derived CDR1 and CDR2 are SGHDT and YYEEEE. This CDR3 has 12 residues. The germline V and J ends were trimmed by 4 bases and 8 bases, with 12 bases remaining between them.

This sequence joins TRBV7-8 and TRBJ1-1; D unclear. The CDR3 is 11 amino acids. V was clipped by 1 base and J by 10 bases, with 7 bases between them. Germline V lookup: CDR1 SGHVS, CDR2 FQNEAQ. CDR3 nucleotides: TGTGCCAGCAGCTTAGGTGAGCGAGCTTTCTTT. Protein product: CASSLGERAFF.

This clone was recorded at least ten times. This chain links TRBV6-2 or TRBV6-3 with TRBJ2-5; TRBD2 agrees at 13 bases. Looked up from germline, CDR1 is MNHEY and CDR2 is SVGEGT. With V trimmed by 2 bases and J by 0 bases, 3 bases remained unmatched. This CDR3 spans 17 amino acids. The CDR3 here is CASSYRGLAGNQETQYF. In DNA, the CDR3 is TGTGCCAGCAGTTACAGGGGACTAGCGGGGAACCAAGAGACCCAGTACTTC.

The table lists this clone with a few counts. This chain joins TRBV7-2 and TRBJ1-1; 8 bases fit TRBD1. The CDR3 has 15 amino acids. Trimming cost V 5 bases and J 5 bases; bases outside gene matches: 10. Germline assignment: CDR1 SGHTA and CDR2 FQGNSA. CDR3 nucleotides: TGTGCCAGCAGCCAGGGGGCAGGGGGAAGAACTGAAGCTTTCTTT. Translated: CASSQGAGGRTEAFF.

The chain has TRBV10-1 and TRBJ1-1; TRBD1 might be the D (5 bases). CDR1 and CDR2 from the germline V gene are WNHNN and SYGVQD (reference sequence). This CDR3 is 13 amino acids long. Trimming took off 6 bases at V and 0 bases at J, with 8 bases between the two ends. As DNA, the CDR3 is TGCGCCAGCAGGCAGGGTTTGAACACTGAAGCTTTCTTT. Amino acid sequence: CASRQGLNTEAFF.

This chain joins TRBV5-6 and TRBJ1-1, with 7 bases matching TRBD1. The CDR3 is 13 residues long. CDR1 SGHDT and CDR2 YYEEEE come from the germline V gene. V shed 1 base and J 4 bases; nucleotides not matched to a gene: 1. The CDR3 nucleotides are TGTGCCAGCAGCTTGAACAGGGGCACTGAAGCTTTCTTT. The encoded protein is CASSLNRGTEAFF.